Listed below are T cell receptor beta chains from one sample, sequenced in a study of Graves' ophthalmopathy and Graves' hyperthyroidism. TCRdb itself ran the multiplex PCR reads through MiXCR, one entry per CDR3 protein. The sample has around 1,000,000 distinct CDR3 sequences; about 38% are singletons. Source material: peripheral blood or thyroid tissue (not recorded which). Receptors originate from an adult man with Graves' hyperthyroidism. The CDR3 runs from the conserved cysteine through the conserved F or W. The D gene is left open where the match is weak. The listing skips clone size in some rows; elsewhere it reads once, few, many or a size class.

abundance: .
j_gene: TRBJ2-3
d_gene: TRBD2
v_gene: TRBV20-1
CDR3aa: CSARDSSGGDTQYF
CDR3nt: TGCAGTGCTAGAGATTCTAGCGGGGGTGATACGCAGTATTTT

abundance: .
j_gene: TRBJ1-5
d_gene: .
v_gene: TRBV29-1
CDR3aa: CSVGYGVNQPQHF
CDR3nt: TGCAGCGTTGGTTACGGGGTCAATCAGCCCCAGCATTTT

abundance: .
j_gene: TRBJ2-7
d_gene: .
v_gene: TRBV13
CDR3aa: CASSLGRMSSDEQYF
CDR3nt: TGTGCCAGCAGCTTAGGACGCATGAGCTCCGACGAGCAGTACTTC

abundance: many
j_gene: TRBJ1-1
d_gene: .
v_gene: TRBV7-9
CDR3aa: CASSPLTEAFF
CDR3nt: TGTGCCAGCAGCCCTCTAACTGAAGCTTTCTTT

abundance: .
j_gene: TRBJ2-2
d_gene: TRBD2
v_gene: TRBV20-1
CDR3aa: CSVPGLAVTGELFF
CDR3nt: TGCAGTGTACCGGGACTAGCGGTCACCGGGGAGCTGTTTTTT

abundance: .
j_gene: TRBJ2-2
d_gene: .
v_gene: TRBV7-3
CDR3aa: CAGSLNGGTGELFF
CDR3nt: TGTGCCGGCAGCTTAAATGGGGGCACCGGGGAGCTGTTTTTT

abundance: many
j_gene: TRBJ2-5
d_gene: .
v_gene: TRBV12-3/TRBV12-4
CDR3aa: CATARQEARETQYF
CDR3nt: TGTGCCACGGCCCGTCAAGAGGCCAGAGAGACCCAGTACTTC

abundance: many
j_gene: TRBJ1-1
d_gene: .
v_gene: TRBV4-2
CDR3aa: CASSQDSRRYAAFF
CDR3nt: TGTGCCAGCAGCCAAGACTCCAGGAGGTATGCGGCTTTCTTT

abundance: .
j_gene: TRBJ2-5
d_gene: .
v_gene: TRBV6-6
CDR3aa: CASWGGGETQYF
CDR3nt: TGTGCCAGCTGGGGTGGAGGGGAGACCCAGTACTTC

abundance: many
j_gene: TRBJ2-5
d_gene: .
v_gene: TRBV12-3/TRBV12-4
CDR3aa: CASSPREGLETQYF
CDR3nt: TGTGCCAGCAGCCCCCGCGAAGGGTTAGAGACCCAGTACTTC

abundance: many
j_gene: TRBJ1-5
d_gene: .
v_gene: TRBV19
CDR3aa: CASTQRGLNQPQHF
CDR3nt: TGTGCCAGTACCCAGCGGGGTCTCAATCAGCCCCAGCATTTT

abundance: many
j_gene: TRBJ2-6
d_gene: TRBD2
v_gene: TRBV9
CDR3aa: CASSAEGLASSGANVLTF
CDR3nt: TGTGCCAGCAGCGCGGAGGGACTAGCCAGCTCTGGGGCCAACGTCCTGACTTTC

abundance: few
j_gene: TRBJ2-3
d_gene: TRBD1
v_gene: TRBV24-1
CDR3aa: CATRGTGFSTDTQYF
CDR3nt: TGTGCCACCAGGGGGACAGGGTTTAGCACAGATACGCAGTATTTT

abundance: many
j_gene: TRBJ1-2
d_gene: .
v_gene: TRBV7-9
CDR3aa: CASSLFLPDGGGYGYTF
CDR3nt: TGTGCCAGCAGCTTATTCCTTCCGGACGGGGGGGGCTATGGCTACACCTTC

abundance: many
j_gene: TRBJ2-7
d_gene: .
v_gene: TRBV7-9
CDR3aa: CASSSRSSYEQYF
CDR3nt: TGTGCCAGCAGCTCAAGGAGCTCCTACGAGCAGTACTTC

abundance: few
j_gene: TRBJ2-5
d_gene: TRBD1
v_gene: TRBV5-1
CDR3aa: CASSSRGTGGDETQYF
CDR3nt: TGCGCCAGCAGCTCTCGAGGGACAGGGGGCGATGAGACCCAGTACTTC

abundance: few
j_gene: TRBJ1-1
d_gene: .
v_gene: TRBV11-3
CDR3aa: CASSFGRARTVNTEAFF
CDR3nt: TGTGCCAGCAGCTTCGGACGGGCCAGAACGGTGAACACTGAAGCTTTCTTT

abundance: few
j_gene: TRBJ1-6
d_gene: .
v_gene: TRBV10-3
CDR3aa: CASSYSDMGSSYNSPLHF
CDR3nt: TGTGCCAGCAGTTACTCTGACATGGGGAGCTCCTATAATTCACCCCTCCACTTT

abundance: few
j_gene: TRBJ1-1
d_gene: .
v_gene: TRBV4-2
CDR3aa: CASSATTGMNTEAFF
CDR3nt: TGTGCCAGCAGCGCAACTACAGGTATGAACACTGAAGCTTTCTTT

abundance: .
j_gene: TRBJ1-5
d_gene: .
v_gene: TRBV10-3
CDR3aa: CAISYAEGQPQHF
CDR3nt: TGTGCCATCAGTTACGCAGAGGGCCAGCCCCAGCATTTT

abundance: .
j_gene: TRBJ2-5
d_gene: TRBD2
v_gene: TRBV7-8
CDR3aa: CASSRPFAGGFQETQYF
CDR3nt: TGTGCCAGCAGCAGACCTTTCGCGGGGGGGTTCCAAGAGACCCAGTACTTC

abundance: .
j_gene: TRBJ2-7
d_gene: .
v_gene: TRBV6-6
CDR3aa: CASSSPSGTNYEQYF
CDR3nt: TGTGCCAGCAGTTCCCCTTCAGGAACCAACTACGAGCAGTACTTC

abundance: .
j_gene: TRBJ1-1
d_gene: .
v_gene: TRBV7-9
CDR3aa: CASKLPIEAFF
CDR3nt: TGTGCCTCGAAACTTCCAATTGAAGCTTTCTTT

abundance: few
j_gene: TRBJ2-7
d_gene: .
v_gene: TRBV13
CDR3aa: CASSRGPWYGQYF
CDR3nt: TGTGCCAGCAGCCGGGGACCGTGGTACGGGCAGTACTTC

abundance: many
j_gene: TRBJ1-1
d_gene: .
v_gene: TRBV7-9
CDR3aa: CASSLGGQVNEAFF
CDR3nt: TGTGCCAGCAGCTTAGGGGGGCAGGTAAATGAAGCTTTCTTT

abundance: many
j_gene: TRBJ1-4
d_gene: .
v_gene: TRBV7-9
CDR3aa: CASSPRRIGTKNEKLFF
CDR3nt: TGTGCCAGCAGCCCCCGTCGGATCGGGACGAAGAATGAAAAACTGTTTTTT

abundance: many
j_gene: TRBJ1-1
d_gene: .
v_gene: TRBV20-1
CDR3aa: CSASLPGLMNTEAFF
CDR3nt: TGCAGTGCTAGTCTGCCTGGCCTCATGAACACTGAAGCTTTCTTT

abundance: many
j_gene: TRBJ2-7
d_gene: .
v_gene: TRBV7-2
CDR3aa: CASSVTPYEQYF
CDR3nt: TGTGCCAGCAGCGTAACACCATACGAGCAGTACTTC

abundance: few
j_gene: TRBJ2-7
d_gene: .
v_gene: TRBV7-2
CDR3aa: CASSPFTSGSYEQYF
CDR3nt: TGTGCCAGCAGCCCTTTTACCTCGGGTTCCTACGAGCAGTACTTC

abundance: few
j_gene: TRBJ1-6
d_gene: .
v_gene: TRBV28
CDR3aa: CASSEGPDSSPLHF
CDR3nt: TGTGCCAGCAGTGAGGGCCCCGATTCGTCACCCCTCCACTTT

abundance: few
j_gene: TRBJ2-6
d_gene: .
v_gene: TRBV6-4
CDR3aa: CASSGVDSGANVLTF
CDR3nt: TGTGCCAGCAGTGGAGTAGACTCTGGGGCCAACGTCCTGACTTTC

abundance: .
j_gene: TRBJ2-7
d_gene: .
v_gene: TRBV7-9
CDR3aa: CASSLVHSLRFRYEQYF
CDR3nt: TGTGCCAGCAGCTTAGTACACAGTCTACGATTTCGTTACGAGCAGTACTTC

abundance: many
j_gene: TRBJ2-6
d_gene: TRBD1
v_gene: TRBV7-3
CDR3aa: CASSLPGQGAHGANVLTF
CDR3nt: TGTGCCAGCAGCTTACCGGGACAGGGGGCGCATGGGGCCAACGTCCTGACTTTC

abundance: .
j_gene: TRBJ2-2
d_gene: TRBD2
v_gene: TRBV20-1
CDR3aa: CSARTLSGTSGYTGELLF
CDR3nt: TGCAGTGCTAGGACACTCTCGGGAACTAGCGGGTACACCGGGGAGCTGCTTTTT

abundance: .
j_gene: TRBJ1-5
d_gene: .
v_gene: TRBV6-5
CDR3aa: CASSLDSVPVSNQPQHF
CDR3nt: TGTGCCAGCAGCCTTGACAGCGTACCCGTGAGCAATCAGCCCCAGCATTTT

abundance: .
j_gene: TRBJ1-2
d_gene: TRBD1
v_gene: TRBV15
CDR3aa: CATSSRTGRNLYGYTF
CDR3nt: TGTGCCACCAGCAGTCGGACAGGCCGAAATCTCTATGGCTACACCTTC

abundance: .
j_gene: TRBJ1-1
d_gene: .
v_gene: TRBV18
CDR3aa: CASSPVEARNTEASF
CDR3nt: TGTGCCAGCTCACCCGTCGAGGCGCGGAACACTGAAGCTTCCTTT

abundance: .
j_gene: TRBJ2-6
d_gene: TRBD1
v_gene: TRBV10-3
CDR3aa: CAISDQGAMAGANVLTF
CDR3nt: TGTGCCATCAGTGATCAGGGGGCAATGGCTGGGGCCAACGTCCTGACTTTC

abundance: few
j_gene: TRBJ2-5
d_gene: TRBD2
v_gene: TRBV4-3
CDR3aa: CASSQDHLGLAFQETQYF
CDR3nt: TGCGCCAGCAGCCAAGATCATTTGGGACTAGCGTTCCAAGAGACCCAGTACTTC

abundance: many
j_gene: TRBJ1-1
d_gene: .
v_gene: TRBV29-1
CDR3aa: CSATGRRNTEAFF
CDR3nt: TGCAGTGCCACGGGACGGAGGAACACTGAAGCTTTCTTT

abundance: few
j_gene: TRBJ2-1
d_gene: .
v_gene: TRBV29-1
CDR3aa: CSVGQPGNEQFF
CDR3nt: TGCAGCGTCGGGCAACCTGGCAATGAGCAGTTCTTC

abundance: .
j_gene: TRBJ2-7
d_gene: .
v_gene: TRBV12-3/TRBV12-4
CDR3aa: CASSPPREQYF
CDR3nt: TGTGCCAGCAGTCCCCCGAGGGAGCAGTACTTC

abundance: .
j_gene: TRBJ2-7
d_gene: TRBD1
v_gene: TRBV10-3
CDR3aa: CAISEGTGVEEQYF
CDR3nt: TGTGCCATCAGTGAGGGGACAGGGGTCGAGGAGCAGTACTTC

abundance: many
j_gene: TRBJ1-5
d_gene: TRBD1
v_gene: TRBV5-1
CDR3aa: CASSQGTGGHQPQHF
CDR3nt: TGCGCCAGCAGCCAAGGGACAGGGGGCCATCAGCCCCAGCATTTT

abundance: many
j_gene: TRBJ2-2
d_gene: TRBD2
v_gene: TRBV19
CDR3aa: CASSPLAVNGELFF
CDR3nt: TGTGCCAGTAGTCCACTAGCGGTTAACGGGGAGCTGTTTTTT

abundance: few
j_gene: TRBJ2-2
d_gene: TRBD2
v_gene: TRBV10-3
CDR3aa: CAAQLTSAAGELFF
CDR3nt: TGTGCCGCCCAATTGACTAGCGCGGCCGGGGAGCTGTTTTTT

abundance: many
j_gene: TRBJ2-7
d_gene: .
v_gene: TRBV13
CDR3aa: CASSSDKYSYEQYF
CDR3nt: TGTGCCAGCAGCTCGGACAAGTACTCCTACGAGCAGTACTTC

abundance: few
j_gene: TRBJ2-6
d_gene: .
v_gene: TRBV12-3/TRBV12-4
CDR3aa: CASRKQGSGANVLTF
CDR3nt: TGTGCCAGCAGAAAACAGGGCTCTGGGGCCAACGTCCTGACTTTC

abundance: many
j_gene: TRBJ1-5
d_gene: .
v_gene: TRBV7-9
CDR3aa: CASTREEQPQHF
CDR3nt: TGTGCCAGCACAAGGGAGGAACAGCCCCAGCATTTT

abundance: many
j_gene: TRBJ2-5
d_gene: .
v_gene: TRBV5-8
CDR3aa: CASRPTAMKTQYF
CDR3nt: TGTGCCAGCAGACCGACAGCGATGAAGACCCAGTACTTC

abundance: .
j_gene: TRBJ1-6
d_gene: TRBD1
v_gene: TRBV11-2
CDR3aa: CASSLGGRGQGPSPLHF
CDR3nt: TGTGCCAGCAGCTTAGGGGGGCGAGGACAGGGGCCTTCACCCCTCCACTTT